What follows is one TCR beta chain and its context. Its antigen remains unidentified. Specified treatment: 15 to 20 received Ad26.COV2.S at low or high dose, single or two shots; roughly five received placebo; per-sample allocation not given. Each sample was drawn 63 days after the first injection (of vaccine or placebo). Assay used: immunoSEQ multiplex PCR; TCRdb lists only in-frame clones, some missing. The sample consists of about 680,000 clones, around 90% of them appearing once. This sample stems from a study of Ad26.COV2.S vaccination and SARS-CoV-2 variants. Study-level information: Once, or twice with 56 days between doses, Ad26.COV2.S was given intramuscularly.

The CDR3 is 15 amino acids. From germline, CDR1 is SSHAT and CDR2 FNYEAQ (reference sequence). Study-wide points: Breadth measured for non-spike TCRs was similar across vaccine and placebo recipients.

The gene calls are TRBV7-7 and TRBJ2-2; a possible D gene is TRBD2 (5 bases). The sequencing here drew on peripheral blood, taken in a trial of Ad26.COV2.S vaccine versus placebo. This TCR was sampled from a person between 18 and 60 years old who received the Ad26.COV2.S COVID-19 vaccine or a placebo. The CDR3: CASARDNANTGELFF. The CDR3 nucleotides read TGTGCTAGCGCTAGAGATAACGCGAACACCGGGGAGCTGTTTTTT.